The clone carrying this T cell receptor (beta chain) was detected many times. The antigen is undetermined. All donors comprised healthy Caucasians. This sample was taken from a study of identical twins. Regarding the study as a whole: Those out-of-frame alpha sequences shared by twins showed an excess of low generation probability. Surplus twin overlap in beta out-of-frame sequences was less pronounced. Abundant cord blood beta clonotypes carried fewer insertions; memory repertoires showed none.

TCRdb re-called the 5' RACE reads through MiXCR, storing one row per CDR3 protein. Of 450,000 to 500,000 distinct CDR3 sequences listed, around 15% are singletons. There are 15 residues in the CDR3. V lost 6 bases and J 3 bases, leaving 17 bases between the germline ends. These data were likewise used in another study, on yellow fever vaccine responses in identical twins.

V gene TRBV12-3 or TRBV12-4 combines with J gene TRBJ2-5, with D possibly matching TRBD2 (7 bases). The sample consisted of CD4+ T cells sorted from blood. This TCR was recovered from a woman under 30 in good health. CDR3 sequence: CASSAPGRGEETQYF. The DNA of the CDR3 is TGTGCCAGCAGCGCCCCGGGGAGGGGGGAAGAGACCCAGTACTTC.